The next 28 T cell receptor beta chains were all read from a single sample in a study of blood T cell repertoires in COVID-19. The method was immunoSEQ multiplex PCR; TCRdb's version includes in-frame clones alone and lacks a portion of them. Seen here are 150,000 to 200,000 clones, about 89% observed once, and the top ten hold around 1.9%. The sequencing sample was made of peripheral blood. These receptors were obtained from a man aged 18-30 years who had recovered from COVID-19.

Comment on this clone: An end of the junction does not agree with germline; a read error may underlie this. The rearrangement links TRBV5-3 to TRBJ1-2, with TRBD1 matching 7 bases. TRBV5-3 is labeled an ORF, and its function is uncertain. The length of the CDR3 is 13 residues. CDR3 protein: CARSLHLDRASAF. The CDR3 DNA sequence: TGTGCCAGAAGCTTACACCTCGACAGGGCTTCGGCCTTC.

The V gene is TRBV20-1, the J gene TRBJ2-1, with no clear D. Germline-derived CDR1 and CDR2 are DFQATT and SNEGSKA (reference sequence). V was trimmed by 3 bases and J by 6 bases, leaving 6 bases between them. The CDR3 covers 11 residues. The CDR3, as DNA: TGCAGTGCTAGGAGTTTCAATGAGCAGTTCTTC. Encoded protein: CSARSFNEQFF.

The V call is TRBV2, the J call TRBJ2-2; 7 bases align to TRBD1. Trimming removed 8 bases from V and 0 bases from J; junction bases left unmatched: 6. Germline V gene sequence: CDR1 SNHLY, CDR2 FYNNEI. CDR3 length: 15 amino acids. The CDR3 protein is CASSRDRANTGELFF. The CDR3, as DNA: TGTGCCAGCTCCCGCGACAGGGCGAACACCGGGGAGCTGTTTTTT. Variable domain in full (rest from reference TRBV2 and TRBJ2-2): EPEVTQTPSHQVTQMGQEVILRCVPISNHLYFYWYRQILGQKVEFLVSFYNNEISEKSEIFDDQFSVERPDGSNFTLKIRSTKLEDSAMYFCASSRDRANTGELFFGEGSRLTVL.

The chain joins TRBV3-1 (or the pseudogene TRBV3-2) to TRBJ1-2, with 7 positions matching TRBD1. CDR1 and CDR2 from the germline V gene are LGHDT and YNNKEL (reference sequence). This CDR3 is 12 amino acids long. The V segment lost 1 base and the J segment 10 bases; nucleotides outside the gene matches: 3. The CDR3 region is CASSQGTGDYTF. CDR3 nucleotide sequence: TGTGCCAGCAGCCAAGGAACAGGGGACTACACCTTC.

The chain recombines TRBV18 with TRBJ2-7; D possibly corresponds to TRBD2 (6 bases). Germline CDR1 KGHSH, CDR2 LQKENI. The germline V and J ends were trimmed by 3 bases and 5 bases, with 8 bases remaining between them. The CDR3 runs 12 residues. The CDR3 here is CASSPWGDEQYF. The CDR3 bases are TGTGCCAGCTCACCCTGGGGGGACGAGCAGTACTTC.

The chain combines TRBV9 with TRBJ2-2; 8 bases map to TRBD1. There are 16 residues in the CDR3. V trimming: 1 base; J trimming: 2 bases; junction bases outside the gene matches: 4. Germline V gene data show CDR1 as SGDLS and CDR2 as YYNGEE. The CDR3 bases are TGTGCCAGCAGCGTAACACAGGGGGTTAACACCGGGGAGCTGTTTTTT. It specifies CASSVTQGVNTGELFF.

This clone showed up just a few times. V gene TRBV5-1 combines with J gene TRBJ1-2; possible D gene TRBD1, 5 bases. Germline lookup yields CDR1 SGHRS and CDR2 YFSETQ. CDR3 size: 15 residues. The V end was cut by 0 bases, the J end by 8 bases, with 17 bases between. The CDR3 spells CASSLAGGTNWGYTF. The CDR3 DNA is TGCGCCAGCAGCTTGGCCGGCGGGACGAATTGGGGCTACACCTTC.

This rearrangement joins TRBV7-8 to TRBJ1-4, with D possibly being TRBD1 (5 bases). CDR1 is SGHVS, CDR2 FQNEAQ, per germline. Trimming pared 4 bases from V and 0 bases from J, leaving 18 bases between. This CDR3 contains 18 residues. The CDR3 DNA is TGTGCCAGCAGCTCCTTCCTTCTGACAGAAACAACTAATGAAAAACTGTTTTTT. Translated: CASSSFLLTETTNEKLFF.

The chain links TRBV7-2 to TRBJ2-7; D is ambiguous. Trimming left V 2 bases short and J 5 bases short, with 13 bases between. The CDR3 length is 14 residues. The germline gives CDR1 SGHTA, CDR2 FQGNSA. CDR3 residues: CASSLLMVAHEQYF. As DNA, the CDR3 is TGTGCCAGCAGCTTATTGATGGTAGCCCACGAGCAGTACTTC.

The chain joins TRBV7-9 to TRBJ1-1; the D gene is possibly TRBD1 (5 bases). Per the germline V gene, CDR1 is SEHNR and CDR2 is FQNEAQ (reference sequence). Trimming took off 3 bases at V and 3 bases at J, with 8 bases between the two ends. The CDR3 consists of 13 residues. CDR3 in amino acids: CASSFGGDTEAFF. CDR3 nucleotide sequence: TGTGCCAGCAGCTTTGGGGGGGACACTGAAGCTTTCTTT. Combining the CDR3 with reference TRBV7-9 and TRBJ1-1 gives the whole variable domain DTGVSQNPRHKITKRGQNVTFRCDPISEHNRLYWYRQTLGQGPEFLTYFQNEAQLEKSRLLSDRFSAERPKGSFSTLEIQRTEQGDSAMYLCASSFGGDTEAFFGQGTRLTVV.

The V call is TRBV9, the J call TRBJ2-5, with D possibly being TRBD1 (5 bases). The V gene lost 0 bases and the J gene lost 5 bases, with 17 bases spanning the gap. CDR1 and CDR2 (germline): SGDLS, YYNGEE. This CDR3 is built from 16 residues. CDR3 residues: CASSVAPRRGAETQYF. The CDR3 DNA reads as TGTGCCAGCAGCGTAGCTCCTCGAAGGGGTGCCGAGACCCAGTACTTC.

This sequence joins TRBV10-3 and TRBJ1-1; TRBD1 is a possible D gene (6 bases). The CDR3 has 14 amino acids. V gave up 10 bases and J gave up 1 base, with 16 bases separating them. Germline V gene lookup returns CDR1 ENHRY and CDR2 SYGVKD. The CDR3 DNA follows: TGTGCCACCTTATCCGGGACAACGAACACTGAAGCTTTCTTT. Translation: CATLSGTTNTEAFF.

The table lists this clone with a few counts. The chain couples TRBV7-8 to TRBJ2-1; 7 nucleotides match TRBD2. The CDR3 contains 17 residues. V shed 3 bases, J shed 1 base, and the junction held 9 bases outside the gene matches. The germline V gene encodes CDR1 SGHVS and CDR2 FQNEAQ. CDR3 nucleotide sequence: TGTGCCAGCAGCTTCAACTCAGCCGGGGGGTCCTACAATGAGCAGTTCTTC. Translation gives CASSFNSAGGSYNEQFF.

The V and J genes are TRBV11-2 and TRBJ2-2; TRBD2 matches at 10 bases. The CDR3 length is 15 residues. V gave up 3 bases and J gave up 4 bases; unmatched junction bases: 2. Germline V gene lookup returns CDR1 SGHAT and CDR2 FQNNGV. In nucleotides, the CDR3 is TGTGCCAGCAGCTTTAGGACTAGCGGCACCGGGGAGCTGTTTTTT. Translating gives CASSFRTSGTGELFF.

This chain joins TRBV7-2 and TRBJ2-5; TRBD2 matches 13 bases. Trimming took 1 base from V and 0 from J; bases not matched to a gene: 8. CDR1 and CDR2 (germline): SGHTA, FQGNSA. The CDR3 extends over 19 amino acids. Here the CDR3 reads CASSLGRGLAGAYQETQYF. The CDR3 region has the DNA TGTGCCAGCAGCTTAGGTCGTGGACTAGCGGGGGCGTACCAAGAGACCCAGTACTTC.

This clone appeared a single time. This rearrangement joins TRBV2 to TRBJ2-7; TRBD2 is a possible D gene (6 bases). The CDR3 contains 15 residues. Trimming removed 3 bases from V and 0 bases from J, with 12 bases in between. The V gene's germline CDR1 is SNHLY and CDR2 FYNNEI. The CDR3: CASSEGGPLSYEQYF. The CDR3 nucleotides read TGTGCCAGCAGTGAGGGAGGACCCCTCTCCTACGAGCAGTACTTC.

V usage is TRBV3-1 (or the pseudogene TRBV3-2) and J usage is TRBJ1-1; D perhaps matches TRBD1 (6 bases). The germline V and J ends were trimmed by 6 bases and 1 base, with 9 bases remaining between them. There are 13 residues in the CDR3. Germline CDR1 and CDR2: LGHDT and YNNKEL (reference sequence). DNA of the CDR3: TGTGCCAGCAGTCGGGACACGAACACTGAAGCTTTCTTT. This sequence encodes CASSRDTNTEAFF.

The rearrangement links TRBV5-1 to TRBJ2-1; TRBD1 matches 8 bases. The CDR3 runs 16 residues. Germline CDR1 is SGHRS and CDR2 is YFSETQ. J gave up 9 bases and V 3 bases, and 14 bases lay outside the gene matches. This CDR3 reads CASSSQGALVGGEQFF. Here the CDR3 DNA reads TGCGCCAGCAGCTCGCAGGGGGCGCTGGTCGGAGGTGAGCAGTTCTTC.

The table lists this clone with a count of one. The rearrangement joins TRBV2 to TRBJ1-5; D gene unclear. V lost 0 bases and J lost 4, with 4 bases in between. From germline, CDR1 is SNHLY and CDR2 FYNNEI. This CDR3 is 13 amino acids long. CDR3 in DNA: TGTGCCAGCAGTGAAGCCGCGAATCAGCCCCAGCATTTT. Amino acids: CASSEAANQPQHF. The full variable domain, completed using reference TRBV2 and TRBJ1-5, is EPEVTQTPSHQVTQMGQEVILRCVPISNHLYFYWYRQILGQKVEFLVSFYNNEISEKSEIFDDQFSVERPDGSNFTLKIRSTKLEDSAMYFCASSEAANQPQHFGDGTRLSIL.

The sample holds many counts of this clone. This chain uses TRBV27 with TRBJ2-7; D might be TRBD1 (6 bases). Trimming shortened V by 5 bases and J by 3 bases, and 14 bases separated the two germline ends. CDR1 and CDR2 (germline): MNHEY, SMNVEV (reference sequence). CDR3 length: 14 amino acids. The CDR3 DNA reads TGTGCCAGCAGTGCCAAACCACAGGGCTACGAGCAGTACTTC. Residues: CASSAKPQGYEQYF.

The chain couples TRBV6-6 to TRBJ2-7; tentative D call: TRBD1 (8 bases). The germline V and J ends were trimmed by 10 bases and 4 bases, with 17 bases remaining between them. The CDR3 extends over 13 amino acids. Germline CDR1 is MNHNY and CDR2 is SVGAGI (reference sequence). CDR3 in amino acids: CATRTGREYEQYF. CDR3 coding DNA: TGTGCCACCCGGACAGGGAGGGAGTACGAGCAGTACTTC.

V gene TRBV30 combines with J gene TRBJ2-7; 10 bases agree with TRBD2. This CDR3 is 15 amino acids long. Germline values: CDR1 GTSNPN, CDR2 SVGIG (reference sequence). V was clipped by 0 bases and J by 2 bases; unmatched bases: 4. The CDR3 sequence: CAWSVTSGLPYEQYF. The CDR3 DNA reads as TGTGCCTGGAGTGTGACTAGCGGGCTACCCTACGAGCAGTACTTC.

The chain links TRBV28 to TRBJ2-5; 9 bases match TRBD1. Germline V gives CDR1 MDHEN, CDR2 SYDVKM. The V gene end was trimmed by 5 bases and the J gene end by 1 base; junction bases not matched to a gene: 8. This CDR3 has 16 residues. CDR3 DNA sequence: TGTGCCAGCAGTCCCCGACAGGGGGTCTTCCAAGAGACCCAGTACTTC. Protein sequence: CASSPRQGVFQETQYF.

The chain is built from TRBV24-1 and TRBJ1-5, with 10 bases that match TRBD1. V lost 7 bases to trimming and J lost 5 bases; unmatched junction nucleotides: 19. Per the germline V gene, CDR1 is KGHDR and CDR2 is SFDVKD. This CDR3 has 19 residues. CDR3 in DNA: TGTGCCACCAGGCCGGGACAGGGGTTTTCAAACAGGTGGGATCAGCCCCAGCATTTT. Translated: CATRPGQGFSNRWDQPQHF.

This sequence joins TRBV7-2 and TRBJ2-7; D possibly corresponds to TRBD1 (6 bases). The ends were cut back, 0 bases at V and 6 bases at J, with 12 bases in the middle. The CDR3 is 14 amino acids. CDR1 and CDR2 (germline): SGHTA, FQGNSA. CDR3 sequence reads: CASSLAWQGREQYF. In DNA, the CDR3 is TGTGCCAGCAGCTTAGCATGGCAGGGGCGCGAGCAGTACTTC.

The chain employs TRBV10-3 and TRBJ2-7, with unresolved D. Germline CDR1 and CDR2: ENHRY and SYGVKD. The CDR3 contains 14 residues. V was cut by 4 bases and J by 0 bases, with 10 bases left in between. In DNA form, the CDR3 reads TGTGCCATCAGTGTCCGAAACAGCTCCTACGAGCAGTACTTC. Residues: CAISVRNSSYEQYF.

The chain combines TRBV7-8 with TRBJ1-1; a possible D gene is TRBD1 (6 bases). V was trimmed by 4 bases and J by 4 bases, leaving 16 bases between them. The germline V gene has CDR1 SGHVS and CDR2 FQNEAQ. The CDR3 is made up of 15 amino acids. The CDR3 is CASSSLVGGGTEAFF. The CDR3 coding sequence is TGTGCCAGCAGCTCATTAGTAGGGGGGGGCACTGAAGCTTTCTTT.

CDR3 coding DNA: TGTGCCAGCAGCTTAGCTACGACCGGTTTGAGGGGCTACACCTTC. Its protein product is CASSLATTGLRGYTF. This rearrangement joins TRBV7-8 to TRBJ1-2; D is undetermined. There are 15 residues in the CDR3. Germline V gives CDR1 SGHVS, CDR2 FQNEAQ. The V end was cut by 0 bases, the J end by 8 bases, with 16 bases between.